This T cell receptor beta chain was obtained from a study of blood T cell repertoires in COVID-19 (dated by TCRdb to 2020 to 2021). Some background on the complete study: Samples covering the acute and convalescent phases of COVID-19 were provided by collaborators in the United States, Italy and Spain. The material from the prospective study consisted of cDNA or gDNA derived from T cells, B-cell-depleted T cells, or PBMCs. Sample metadata almost always included a de-identified subject ID, COVID-19 status, age in years and sex. Subjects who had been exposed to COVID-19, were actively infected with it, or had recovered from it provided the deeply sampled blood TCRbeta repertoires that made up the dataset. Where HLA class I and class II types were available, the types were taken from metadata supplied by the sample provider, not from assay-based typing. The repertoires were made available in a free public database intended to serve as a resource for research on the immune response to SARS-CoV-2. The samples were drawn from two sources: the first 160 participants of the ongoing ImmuneRACE study, and 1,200 or so subjects contributed by 6 global collaborators. Paper-wide results and their limitations: How much clinical and demographic metadata was included differed by source and by participant, and the metadata was provided uncurated.

Turning to this clone: Which antigen it targets is not known. No quality values exist for individual bases; no much larger clone is one base distant.

V is cut back by 3 bases and J by 9 bases, with 8 bases in the junction unmatched. From its cysteine to its phenylalanine, the CDR3 spans 16 amino acids. The read is trimmed to its CDR3 DNA, 48 bases read in frame from base 1. Taken from the germline V gene, the CDR1 and CDR2 loops are SGHRS and YFSETQ. Each collaborating institution followed its own protocols to collect whole blood in K2EDTA tubes. For TCRbeta analysis, collaborators shipped samples in one of three forms: frozen whole blood, isolated PBMCs, or DNA extracted from either of those sample types. TCRbeta CDR3 regions were amplified from genomic DNA using the immunoSEQ Assay, a bias-controlled multiplex PCR. The original methods were these. Within the assay, amplification of reference gene primers was used to estimate how many nucleated cells each sample contained. Sequence reads were collapsed and filtered to measure the absolute abundance of every unique TCRbeta CDR3 rearrangement. Productive Simpson clonality was computed per sample as the square root of Simpson's diversity index over productive rearrangements. TCRdb mirrors the immuneACCESS table, restricted to in-frame sequences. Some clones are absent from its copies; in checked studies, under half trace to an unresolved V gene, and the reason for the others is unknown. The DNA gave D and trimming, while V, J and clone size come from that table. The sample table records about 520,000 clones; approximately 83% of these occur just once. The ten largest clonotypes hold 3.2% of the sample.

The sample comprised peripheral blood. The clonotype originates from a human donor in a cohort sampled during active COVID-19. The rearrangement combines TRBV5-1 with TRBJ2-1; TRBD2 agrees with 14 junctional bases. For the CDR3, the sequence is CASSSGGLAGVIEQFF. In nucleotides, the sequence is TGCGCCAGCAGCTCTGGGGGACTAGCGGGAGTAATTGAGCAGTTCTTC.